This T cell receptor (beta chain) was sequenced for a study of T-cell reconstitution after alpha-beta-depleted transplantation in children. The authors prepared the TCRbeta library with unique molecular identifiers. Via MiXCR, TCRdb re-called the PCR reads, giving one row per CDR3 protein. This table has around 580,000 distinct CDR3 sequences, approximately 22% appearing once. Whole-study results and caveats: Counts and diversity of T cells one year after transplant came mostly from newly produced T cells. The origin of alpha-beta T cells about two months after transplant was reportedly several hundred expanded graft clones.

Concerning this clonotype: Its antigen is not identified.

The germline V gene encodes CDR1 MDHEN and CDR2 SYDVKM. The CDR3 has 16 residues. The germline V and J ends were trimmed by 1 base and 0 bases, with 10 bases remaining between them. The rearrangement uses TRBV28 and TRBJ1-5, with unresolved D. The receptor comes from a boy younger than two who had a stem cell transplant for acute myeloid leukemia, so the T cells may come from the graft donor. Sequencing was performed on PBMCs, mostly from graft donor cells, taken 360 days after TCRalphabeta/CD19-depleted stem cell transplant. CDR3 sequence: CASSLYRFPSNQPQHF. The CDR3 coding sequence is TGTGCCAGCAGTTTATACAGATTCCCTAGCAATCAGCCCCAGCATTTT. Full variable domain (remainder filled in from reference TRBV28 and TRBJ1-5): DVKVTQSSRYLVKRTGEKVFLECVQDMDHENMFWYRQDPGLGLRLIYFSYDVKMKEKGDIPEGYSVSREKKERFSLILESASTNQTSMYLCASSLYRFPSNQPQHFGDGTRLSIL.